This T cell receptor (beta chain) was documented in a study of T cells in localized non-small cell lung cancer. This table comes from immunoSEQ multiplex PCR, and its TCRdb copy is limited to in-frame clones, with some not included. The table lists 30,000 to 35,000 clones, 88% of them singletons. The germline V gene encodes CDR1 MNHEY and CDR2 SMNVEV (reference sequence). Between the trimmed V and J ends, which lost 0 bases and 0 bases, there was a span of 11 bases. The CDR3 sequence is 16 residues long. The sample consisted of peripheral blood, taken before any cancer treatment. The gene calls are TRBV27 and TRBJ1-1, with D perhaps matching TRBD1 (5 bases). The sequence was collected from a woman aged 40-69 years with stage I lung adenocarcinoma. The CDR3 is CASSLSRGSLNTEAFF. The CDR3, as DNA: TGTGCCAGCAGTTTATCCCGGGGCAGTTTGAACACTGAAGCTTTCTTT.